This T cell receptor beta chain emerged from a study of T cells in Graves' hyperthyroidism and ophthalmopathy. Study at large: Specimen type is peripheral blood, collected at initial diagnosis prior to any treatment.

TCR beta CDR3 regions were amplified from RNA. When the TCR CDR3 underwent first-round RT-PCR, the HTBI primer set was used. TCRdb called the multiplex PCR reads again in MiXCR, with one record for every CDR3 protein. The sample consists of 400,000 to 600,000 distinct CDR3 sequences, roughly a sixth of them appearing once. The CDR3 totals 11 residues. The V end was cut by 8 bases, the J end by 13 bases, with 12 bases between. The germline V gene encodes CDR1 MDHEN and CDR2 SYDVKM. General observations from the study: Ophthalmopathy stood apart from stable hyperthyroidism in a 13 V-J model.

This clonotype showed up many times. The antigen is unknown. J is TRBJ1-6 and V is TRBV28; weak D call: TRBD1 (6 bases). This clonotype was sampled from a young woman with Graves' ophthalmopathy. The sample was blood. The CDR3 DNA sequence: TGTGCCAGCGCTACAGGGAGCCCCCTCCACTTT. The encoded protein is CASATGSPLHF.